Listed below are T cell receptor beta chains from one sample, sequenced in a study of cytotoxic CD8 clonotypes in ibrutinib-treated CLL. The assay was immunoSEQ multiplex PCR, and TCRdb's table has in-frame clones only and misses some. The sample consists of 50,000 to 75,000 clones, roughly 70% of them appearing once. Sequenced here: PBMCs, sampled after 12 months of ibrutinib treatment. The source is a human donor with chronic lymphocytic leukemia. CDR3s include the opening cysteine and the closing phenylalanine or tryptophan. D genes are given only for firm matches. Size tells how often a clone was seen (once, few, many) or the class of an expanded clone, and some rows leave it out.

J gene	clone size	D gene	V gene	CDR3 DNA	CDR3 protein
TRBJ2-5	once	TRBD1	TRBV9	TGTGCCAGCACCAAAACCGGACAGGTACAAGAGACCCAGTACTTC	CASTKTGQVQETQYF
TRBJ2-5	NA	NA	TRBV18	TGTGCCAGCTCACCACCGGGACTCAAAGAGACCCAGTACTTC	CASSPPGLKETQYF
TRBJ2-3	NA	TRBD2	TRBV9	TGTGCCAGCAGCGAGCCCCTGGGAGGGGCAGATACGCAGTATTTT	CASSEPLGGADTQYF
TRBJ2-2	NA	NA	TRBV18	TGTGCCAGCTCACGGAATACGAACACCGGGGAGCTGTTTTTT	CASSRNTNTGELFF
TRBJ2-2	NA	NA	TRBV9	TGTGCCAGCAGCGTAGCGGTGGGTCGGATGAACACCGGGGAGCTGTTTTTT	CASSVAVGRMNTGELFF
TRBJ2-5	NA	TRBD1	TRBV5-1	TGCGCCAGCAGCCTGGGGACAGGGGGCAACCAAGAGACCCAGTACTTC	CASSLGTGGNQETQYF
TRBJ2-2	NA	TRBD2	TRBV27	TGTGCCAGCAGTTTACGTAGCGGGAGGCCGATAAACACCGGGGAGCTGTTTTTT	CASSLRSGRPINTGELFF
TRBJ2-1	NA	NA	TRBV4-2	TGTGCCAGCAGCCAAGATGAGTACTCAGAGCAGTTCTTC	CASSQDEYSEQFF
TRBJ1-1	NA	NA	TRBV6-5	TGTGCCAGCAGTTCAACCTTGGACACTGAAGCTTTCTTT	CASSSTLDTEAFF
TRBJ2-3	NA	NA	TRBV13	TGTGCCAGCGGTGCAGATACGCAGTATTTT	CASGADTQYF
TRBJ2-5	NA	NA	TRBV9	TGTGCCAGCAGCGTAGCTGGTGGCACGCAAGAGACCCAGTACTTC	CASSVAGGTQETQYF
TRBJ2-7	NA	TRBD1	TRBV10-2	TGCGCCAGCATGGGGACAGCCTCTTTCTACGAGCAGTACTTC	CASMGTASFYEQYF
TRBJ2-7	NA	NA	TRBV5-6	TGTGCCAGCAGCTTGATACGTTCTTACGAGCAGTACTTC	CASSLIRSYEQYF
TRBJ2-2	many	NA	TRBV5-4	TGTGCCAGCAGCTTGGGGGCGGGGAACACCGGGGAGCTGTTTTTT	CASSLGAGNTGELFF
TRBJ2-3	NA	TRBD2	TRBV5-6	TGTGCCAGCAGCTGGGAGGGAACAGATACGCAGTATTTT	CASSWEGTDTQYF
TRBJ2-7	few	NA	TRBV7-2	TGTGCCAGCAGCCCGTCAGCCGGGGGACCAACCTACGAGCAGTACTTC	CASSPSAGGPTYEQYF
TRBJ2-1	NA	NA	TRBV5-1	TGCGCCAGCAGCTTGGGGGACCTATACAATGAGCAGTTCTTC	CASSLGDLYNEQFF
TRBJ2-7	NA	NA	TRBV6-5	TGTGCCAGCGCCAAGTGGGAGAATGGCTACGAGCAGTACTTC	CASAKWENGYEQYF
TRBJ2-3	NA	NA	TRBV7-3	TGTGCCAGCAGCTCCCCTAGCGACCACACAGATACGCAGTATTTT	CASSSPSDHTDTQYF
TRBJ2-1	few	NA	TRBV5-1	TGCGCCAGCAGCTTTAGGGCGAATGAGCAGTTCTTC	CASSFRANEQFF
TRBJ2-3	once	NA	TRBV28	TGTGCCAGCAGAGGACACGGATGGACCACAGATACGCAGTATTTT	CASRGHGWTTDTQYF
TRBJ2-7	NA	TRBD1	TRBV7-8	TGTGCCAGCAGCTTAGTAGTGGACAGGGGCCACGAGCAGTACTTC	CASSLVVDRGHEQYF
TRBJ2-7	NA	TRBD2	TRBV7-2	TGTGCCAGCAGCTTAGCAGCGGGAGAGACCTACGAGCAGTACTTC	CASSLAAGETYEQYF
TRBJ2-5	NA	NA	TRBV7-9	TGTGCCAGCAGCACCCCCCAAGAGACCCAGTACTTC	CASSTPQETQYF
TRBJ1-2	NA	NA	TRBV5-1	TGCGCCAGCAGCCCTAGTGACCCGAACTATGGCTACACCTTC	CASSPSDPNYGYTF
TRBJ2-7	NA	NA	TRBV30	TGTGCCTCGCGGACCTCCTACGAGCAGTACTTC	CASRTSYEQYF
TRBJ2-6	NA	TRBD1	TRBV5-1	TGCGCCAGCAGCTCAGGGACAGGGTCTGTTACTGGGGCCAACGTCCTGACTTTC	CASSSGTGSVTGANVLTF
TRBJ2-7	NA	NA	TRBV21-1	TGTGCCAGCAGCAAAGTTAGGCCCGGGACAGGCGATACCTACGAGCAGTACTTC	CASSKVRPGTGDTYEQYF
TRBJ2-2	NA	NA	TRBV6-6	TGTGCCAGCAATACCAGGGTGACATACACCGGGGAGCTGTTTTTT	CASNTRVTYTGELFF
TRBJ2-7	few	NA	TRBV20-1	TGCAGTGCCCCCACCTCGGGCGAGCAGTACTTC	CSAPTSGEQYF
TRBJ2-1	NA	TRBD2	TRBV7-2	TGTGCCAGCAGCCTAGCGGGAGGGTGGGAGCAGTTCTTC	CASSLAGGWEQFF
TRBJ2-7	once	NA	TRBV27	TGTGCCAGCAGTTTAGGCCTAACAGGGCCGTCCTACGAGCAGTACTTC	CASSLGLTGPSYEQYF
TRBJ2-3	few	NA	TRBV2	TGTGCCAGCAACCTTAGGGCTACGCAGTATTTT	CASNLRATQYF
TRBJ2-3	NA	TRBD2	TRBV28	TGTGCCAGCAGGGTAGCGGGAGGGCCCACAGATACGCAGTATTTT	CASRVAGGPTDTQYF
TRBJ1-1	NA	NA	TRBV10-1	TGCGCCAGCAGTGCCCCTGGGACTGAAGCTTTCTTT	CASSAPGTEAFF
TRBJ2-3	once	TRBD2	TRBV19	TGTGCCAGTAGATGGACGAGACTAGCGGGAGGGGCGGATACGCAGTATTTT	CASRWTRLAGGADTQYF